This record concerns one T cell receptor (beta chain) sequence. The source of the sample is a study of blood T cell repertoires in COVID-19. The data were produced by immunoSEQ multiplex PCR, yet TCRdb's version contains in-frame clones alone and is incomplete. This sample has approximately 150,000 clones, with approximately 91% found just once. The germline V gene encodes CDR1 LNHDA and CDR2 SQIVND (reference sequence). Trimming pared 11 bases from V and 6 bases from J, leaving 22 bases between. The CDR3 loop spans 14 amino acids. The TCR originated in a man aged 18 to 29 with COVID-19, enrolled during active disease. V and J are TRBV19 and TRBJ1-2; unclear D gene. The sequencing sample was made of peripheral blood. As DNA, the CDR3 is TGTGCCGGAAGTACCTCGGCAGGTTCGCATGGCTACACCTTC. This translates into CAGSTSAGSHGYTF. Filled out from reference TRBV19 and TRBJ1-2, the complete variable domain reads DGGITQSPKYLFRKEGQNVTLSCEQNLNHDAMYWYRQDPGQGLRLIYYSQIVNDFQKGDIAEGYSVSREKKESFPLTVTSAQKNPTAFYLCAGSTSAGSHGYTFGSGTRLTVV.